These T cell receptor beta chains were read from a single sample in a study of spatial heterogeneity in lung cancer. MiXCR, applied by TCRdb to the 5' RACE reads, yields one record per CDR3 protein. Here the sample spans roughly 9,300 distinct CDR3 sequences, approximately 7.8% being singletons. This specimen consisted of PBMCs, obtained at surgery. Receptors were obtained from a female donor with early-stage non-small cell lung cancer. Both conserved end residues are part of each CDR3. Each record gives: D gene, J gene, V gene, CDR3 length, clone size, CDR3 DNA, CDR3 protein. D genes are given only for firm matches. Where a row states a size, it is once, few, many or the class of an expanded clone; other rows omit it.

-	TRBJ2-7	TRBV21-1	10	many	TGTGCCAGCAGCAAAGCCGTGGCAAACTTC	CASSKAVANF
-	TRBJ2-1	TRBV29-1	16	many	TGCAGCGTTGGCCCCACGAGTAGCGGCCTGATCCGTCAGCAGTTCTTC	CSVGPTSSGLIRQQFF
TRBD1	TRBJ2-5	TRBV3-1	13	-	TGTGCCAGCAGCCCGACAGGGAAAGAGACCCAGTACTTC	CASSPTGKETQYF
TRBD1	TRBJ1-2	TRBV6-4	15	medium-sized	TGTGCCAGCAGTGACTACCGGACAGGGTGGAGTGGCTACACCTTC	CASSDYRTGWSGYTF
TRBD1	TRBJ2-1	TRBV29-1	15	-	TGCAGCGTTGAAGAACAGGGGGAGACTTACAATAAGCAGTTCTTC	CSVEEQGETYNKQFF
TRBD1	TRBJ1-2	TRBV5-6	15	many	TGTGCCAGCAGCTTGGGGCAGGGGGCCGGCTATGGCTACACCTTC	CASSLGQGAGYGYTF
-	TRBJ1-1	TRBV6-6	16	-	TGTGCCAGCAGTCGATACAGGGTTGAGGTAGGCACTGAAGCTTTCTTT	CASSRYRVEVGTEAFF
TRBD1	TRBJ2-7	TRBV4-2	14	-	TGTGCCAGCAGCCCCCAGACAGGGGGCTACGAGCAGTACTTC	CASSPQTGGYEQYF
TRBD1	TRBJ2-1	TRBV29-1	13	-	TGCAGCTCGCGGACAGGGATGGGGAATGAGCAGTTCTTC	CSSRTGMGNEQFF
-	TRBJ2-7	TRBV20-1	15	medium-sized	TGCAGTGCTAGAGATCTTGGACTCGCGGCGGTAGAGCAGTACTTC	CSARDLGLAAVEQYF
TRBD1	TRBJ1-1	TRBV10-3	17	many	TGTGCCATCAGTGAGTCAGGCCTACAGGGGGGGAACACTGAAGCTTTCTTT	CAISESGLQGGNTEAFF
-	TRBJ2-3	TRBV29-1	14	medium-sized	TGCAGCGTAGAAGATGGGGGTACCACAGATACGCAGTATTTT	CSVEDGGTTDTQYF
-	TRBJ1-2	TRBV19	16	many	TGTGCCAGTAGTCTCAAAAATGACAGGCCTGACTATGGCTACACCTTC	CASSLKNDRPDYGYTF
-	TRBJ1-4	TRBV7-2	14	medium-sized	TGTGCCAGCAGCCCGGGCGGGGGAAATGAAAAACTGTTTTTT	CASSPGGGNEKLFF
-	TRBJ2-5	TRBV5-6	14	few	TGTGCCAGCAGCTTGGTAGGGGAGAAAGAGACCCAGTACTTC	CASSLVGEKETQYF
-	TRBJ2-7	TRBV20-1	16	-	TGCAGTGCTAGAGATTCTTTGAGGACTGACAGCTACGAGCAGTACTTC	CSARDSLRTDSYEQYF
TRBD1	TRBJ2-7	TRBV20-1	14	medium-sized	TGCAGTGCTAGTCTCCCGGACAGGGCCAACGAGCAGTACTTC	CSASLPDRANEQYF
TRBD1	TRBJ2-5	TRBV27	12	many	TGTGCCAGCCGGGACAGGGAGGAGACCCAGTACTTC	CASRDREETQYF
-	TRBJ2-1	TRBV6-5	15	many	TGTGCCAGCAGTTACTCGGACGGGGTCTACAATGAGCAGTTCTTC	CASSYSDGVYNEQFF
-	TRBJ1-5	TRBV7-8	13	many	TGTGCCAGCAGTCCGGGACGCGATCAGCCCCAGCATTTT	CASSPGRDQPQHF
TRBD2	TRBJ2-7	TRBV20-1	14	-	TGCAGTGCTAGGGATAGCGGGAGCTCCTACGAGCAGTACTTC	CSARDSGSSYEQYF
-	TRBJ1-4	TRBV5-1	16	many	TGCGCCAGCAGCTTGACAGGTGCTGCAACTAATGAAAAACTGTTTTTT	CASSLTGAATNEKLFF
TRBD1	TRBJ2-4	TRBV18	14	few	TGTGCCAGCTCACCATCACAGACAGGGGACATTCAGTACTTC	CASSPSQTGDIQYF
-	TRBJ2-7	TRBV19	12	medium-sized	TGTGCCAGTAGTATACAGGGGTACGAGCAGTACTTC	CASSIQGYEQYF
-	TRBJ2-2	TRBV12-3/TRBV12-4	15	many	TGTGCCAGCAGTTTAGCGGGGGGCCACACCGGGGAGCTGTTTTTT	CASSLAGGHTGELFF
TRBD2	TRBJ2-3	TRBV7-2	14	-	TGTGCCAGCAGTGGCGGGAGGGCCGTTGATACGCAGTATTTT	CASSGGRAVDTQYF
-	TRBJ1-1	TRBV18	14	medium-sized	TGTGCCAGCTCACCGTCTTGGGGGGAGACTGAAGCTTTCTTT	CASSPSWGETEAFF
-	TRBJ2-3	TRBV27	15	-	TGTGCCAGCAGTTCATCTAGCGAGACGGTAGATACGCAGTATTTT	CASSSSSETVDTQYF
TRBD2	TRBJ2-2	TRBV7-3	13	many	TGTGCCAGCAGACTAGCGCGCACCGGGGAGCTGTTTTTT	CASRLARTGELFF
TRBD2	TRBJ2-5	TRBV5-6	19	-	TGTGCCAGCAGCTCAATGCCGGGACTAGCGGGGATCCACCAAGAGACCCAGTACTTC	CASSSMPGLAGIHQETQYF
TRBD2	TRBJ2-1	TRBV7-9	17	many	TGTGCCAGCAGCAAAGATCAGGCTAGCGGGAGCTTGAATGAGCAGTTCTTC	CASSKDQASGSLNEQFF
-	TRBJ2-1	TRBV15	18	few	TGTGCCACCAGCAGAGACGGGAGCGCGAACCCCTCCTACAATGAGCAGTTCTTC	CATSRDGSANPSYNEQFF
-	TRBJ1-5	TRBV28	15	many	TGTGCCAGCAGTTCACCGGAGCCCAGGAGACAGCCCCAGCATTTT	CASSSPEPRRQPQHF
-	TRBJ2-6	TRBV7-2	15	many	TGTGCCAGCAGCCCGGGGAGCTCTGGGGCCAACGTCCTGACTTTC	CASSPGSSGANVLTF
-	TRBJ1-1	TRBV27	14	medium-sized	TGTGCCAGCAAGTTTCGGGGAGTGAACACTGAAGCTTTCTTT	CASKFRGVNTEAFF
-	TRBJ1-2	TRBV7-2	16	many	TGTGCCAGCAGCTCTTGGTCCCGGGACGGAGTTGGTGGCTACACCTTC	CASSSWSRDGVGGYTF
TRBD1	TRBJ1-2	TRBV15	15	few	TGTGCCACCAGCAGATTGACAGGGTACGAATATGGCTACACCTTC	CATSRLTGYEYGYTF
-	TRBJ2-2	TRBV3-1	13	many	TGTGCCAGCAGCCCTAGTTTCCCCGGGGAGCTGTTTTTT	CASSPSFPGELFF
TRBD1	TRBJ1-4	TRBV6-5	14	-	TGTGCCAGCAGGCCCGGGACAGGGGATGAAAAACTGTTTTTT	CASRPGTGDEKLFF
-	TRBJ1-6	TRBV2	14	many	TGTGCCAGCAGTGAATCCGCTGAGAATTCACCCCTCCACTTT	CASSESAENSPLHF
TRBD2	TRBJ2-3	TRBV11-2	15	many	TGTGCCAGCAGTACAACCGGGGGGGCTACGAATACGCAGTATTTT	CASSTTGGATNTQYF
TRBD2	TRBJ2-2	TRBV20-1	16	many	TGCAGTGTCGCAGCGGGAGGGGCTTCGAACACCGGGGAGCTGTTTTTT	CSVAAGGASNTGELFF
-	TRBJ1-1	TRBV10-3	13	many	TGTGCCATCAGGGATCTCATGAACACTGAAGCTTTCTTT	CAIRDLMNTEAFF
-	TRBJ1-5	TRBV28	15	many	TGTGCCAGCAGTGACAGTTTCTATAGCAATCAGCCCCAGCATTTT	CASSDSFYSNQPQHF
-	TRBJ1-1	TRBV9	13	few	TGTGCCAGCAGCGCTAGCACGAACACTGAAGCTTTCTTT	CASSASTNTEAFF
-	TRBJ1-1	TRBV2	17	medium-sized	TGTGCCAGCGTCCGGCGGACACTCGGGGGTACGCACACTGAAGCTTTCTTT	CASVRRTLGGTHTEAFF
-	TRBJ2-3	TRBV24-1	13	many	TGTGCCACCAGTGATTTCGGGGAAGATACGCAGTATTTT	CATSDFGEDTQYF
-	TRBJ2-1	TRBV7-6	15	-	TGTGCCAGCAGCGGGGGTCAGGGCTCCTACAATGAGCAGTTCTTC	CASSGGQGSYNEQFF
-	TRBJ2-2	TRBV5-1	12	medium-sized	TGCGCCAGCAGCTTGGATGTCGGGGAGCTGTTTTTT	CASSLDVGELFF
TRBD2	TRBJ2-5	TRBV12-3/TRBV12-4	14	-	TGTGCCAGCAGCACTAGCGGGGGCCAAGAGACCCAGTACTTC	CASSTSGGQETQYF
-	TRBJ1-2	TRBV6-1	15	medium-sized	TGTGCCAGCAGTGAAGCCCCAGGCTTAGGCTATGGCTACACCTTC	CASSEAPGLGYGYTF
TRBD2	TRBJ2-1	TRBV4-1	16	many	TGCGCCAGCAGCCAAGGCAATAGCGGGAGTCCCAATGAGCAGTTCTTC	CASSQGNSGSPNEQFF
-	TRBJ1-2	TRBV24-1	14	many	TGTGCCACCAGTGATCACCAGGGGATGCGTGGCTACACCTTC	CATSDHQGMRGYTF